These T cell receptor beta chains were read from a single sample in a study of OX40 agonist ivuxolimab in advanced cancers. Data came from immunoSEQ multiplex PCR; TCRdb stores just in-frame clones and leaves some out. The data show about 23,000 clones, approximately 77% seen once. Sequencing was performed on CD4+ or CD8+ T cells sorted from blood, taken in a trial of the OX40 agonist ivuxolimab. The origin of the receptors is an adult with an advanced solid tumor such as melanoma, head and neck, liver or kidney cancer. The CDR3 runs from the conserved cysteine through the conserved F or W. The order of the fields is clone size, V gene, J gene, D gene, CDR3 DNA, CDR3 protein. D genes are given only for firm matches. Clone size is not always given. Where it is, it says once, few, many or a class for expanded clones.

.,TRBV11-2,TRBJ1-1,.,TGTGCCAGCAGCTGGAGTGAGGTCGGTGAAGCTTTCTTT,CASSWSEVGEAFF
.,TRBV27,TRBJ2-2,.,TGTGCCAGCAGTCCAAGACGCCAGGGGCAGCGCACCGGGGAGCTGTTTTTT,CASSPRRQGQRTGELFF
.,TRBV5-4,TRBJ1-4,TRBD1,TGTGCCAGCAGCTTGGCGGGACAGGGGGTGGAAAAACTGTTTTTT,CASSLAGQGVEKLFF
.,TRBV7-9,TRBJ1-1,.,TGTGCCAGCAGCTCCCCGGTGAACACTGAAGCTTTCTTT,CASSSPVNTEAFF
.,TRBV11-2,TRBJ2-7,TRBD1,TGTGCCAGCAGCTCTAGACAGGGAAAGCAGTACTTC,CASSSRQGKQYF
.,TRBV7-9,TRBJ2-1,TRBD1,TGTGCCAGCAGCTTAACATCAGGGGGCCCCTTCTCCTACAATGAGCAGTTCTTC,CASSLTSGGPFSYNEQFF
.,TRBV7-7,TRBJ2-1,.,TGTGCTAGCAGCTTAGGTGACAGAAACAATGAGCAGTTCTTC,CASSLGDRNNEQFF
.,TRBV30,TRBJ2-7,.,TGTGCCTGGAGTGTGGAGGGGAGGGAGCAGTACTTC,CAWSVEGREQYF
.,TRBV5-1,TRBJ2-1,TRBD2,TGCGCCAGCAGCACGCGTCCTAGCGGAGGGGACAATGAGCAGTTCTTC,CASSTRPSGGDNEQFF
.,TRBV6-1,TRBJ1-5,.,TGTGCCAGCAGCCTCGTCCAAGATCAGCCCCAGCATTTT,CASSLVQDQPQHF
.,TRBV19,TRBJ2-5,TRBD1,TGTGCCAGCACACCGGGACAGGGGCTTACGGCCCAGTACTTC,CASTPGQGLTAQYF
.,TRBV7-2,TRBJ1-1,.,TGTGCCAGCAGACGGCAGGGTTATGACACTGAAGCTTTCTTT,CASRRQGYDTEAFF
.,TRBV7-2,TRBJ2-7,.,TGTGCCAGCAGCCCAAGCTCCGTCGCCTACGAGCAGTACTTC,CASSPSSVAYEQYF
.,TRBV7-2,TRBJ2-3,.,TGTGCCAGCAGCTCCCAAATGACAGCAGATACGCAGTATTTT,CASSSQMTADTQYF
once,TRBV30,TRBJ1-4,.,TGTGCCTGGAGTGTCCAGGTGGGGGAAAAACTGTTTTTT,CAWSVQVGEKLFF
.,TRBV5-4,TRBJ1-6,TRBD1,TGTGCCAGCAGCTTGCGGGGGACAGGGTCGAATTCACCCCTCCACTTT,CASSLRGTGSNSPLHF
.,TRBV5-1,TRBJ2-1,TRBD2,TGCGCCAGCAGCGCTGGACTAGCGGGAGGCCACCGGAGTAATGAGCAGTTCTTC,CASSAGLAGGHRSNEQFF
.,TRBV5-1,TRBJ2-3,.,TGCGCCAGCAGCTTTGCTAGCCCGGCAGATACGCAGTATTTT,CASSFASPADTQYF
.,TRBV6-1,TRBJ1-6,.,TGTGCCAGCAGTGAGGGCGGGAACTCACGAGTTAATTCACCCCTCCACTTT,CASSEGGNSRVNSPLHF
once,TRBV9,TRBJ2-7,.,TGTGCCAGCAGCGTAGGTGTAACAGGAGGTTACAACGAGCAGTACTTC,CASSVGVTGGYNEQYF
.,TRBV5-1,TRBJ2-7,TRBD2,TGCGCCAGCAGCCCGCAGGTTAGCGGGACCTACGAGCAGTACTTC,CASSPQVSGTYEQYF
few,TRBV30,TRBJ2-1,TRBD2,TGTGCCTGGAAAACAGCTGGGACTAGCGTCAATGAGCAGTTCTTC,CAWKTAGTSVNEQFF
few,TRBV19,TRBJ1-5,.,TGTGCCAGTAACATCGGGTTCCAGCCCCAGCATTTT,CASNIGFQPQHF
.,TRBV9,TRBJ2-3,.,TGTGCCAGCAGCCCCCGGTTTGACGGGGGGCTGACAGATACGCAGTATTTT,CASSPRFDGGLTDTQYF
.,TRBV4-3,TRBJ1-6,.,TGCGCCAGCAGCCAAGATCGTCGAGGGTATAATTCACCCCTCCACTTT,CASSQDRRGYNSPLHF
medium-sized,TRBV28,TRBJ1-5,.,TGTGCCAGCAAGTCGGTTCTCAATCAGCCCCAGCATTTT,CASKSVLNQPQHF
.,TRBV11-2,TRBJ1-2,.,TGTGCCAGCAGCTTAGATAAAGGGGTCGAAGGCTACACCTTC,CASSLDKGVEGYTF
.,TRBV14,TRBJ2-7,.,TGTGCCAGCAGCCACCTATACGAGCAGTACTTC,CASSHLYEQYF
.,TRBV7-2,TRBJ2-5,TRBD1,TGTGCCAGCAGCCCCGGGACAGGGGGCGCTCCGGCCCAGTACTTC,CASSPGTGGAPAQYF
once,TRBV4-2,TRBJ1-6,.,TGTGCCAGCAGCTCTTATCAGGCAAATTCACCCCTCCACTTT,CASSSYQANSPLHF
.,TRBV28,TRBJ2-3,.,TGTGCCAGCAGTTCGAGAGGGGGTGGGTGGTATTTT,CASSSRGGGWYF
.,TRBV7-3,TRBJ1-1,TRBD1,TGTGCCAGCAGTCCTGGACAGGGCCTTATGAACACTGAAGCTTTCTTT,CASSPGQGLMNTEAFF
.,TRBV11-2,TRBJ2-7,.,TGTGCCAGCAGCTTACGATGGGGGAGGCGCGAGCAGTACTTC,CASSLRWGRREQYF
once,TRBV21-1,TRBJ1-1,.,TGTGCCAGCAGCCGGGGCCCTCCAGGCACTGAAGCTTTCTTT,CASSRGPPGTEAFF
.,TRBV21-1,TRBJ2-7,.,TGTGCCAGCAGCAAAACCGGGACAGGGATTTTCGTGTACGAGCAGTACTTC,CASSKTGTGIFVYEQYF
few,TRBV5-4,TRBJ2-7,.,TGTGCCAGCAGCTTGGGACGCAACTACTACGAGCAGTACTTC,CASSLGRNYYEQYF
.,TRBV11-1,TRBJ2-7,TRBD2,TGTGCCAGCAGCCCGCGGGAGAGCCCCGCCCACGAGCAGTACTTC,CASSPRESPAHEQYF
.,TRBV19,TRBJ2-2,.,TGTGCCAGTACCCCGGGGCAGGGTCAAACCGGGGAGCTGTTTTTT,CASTPGQGQTGELFF
few,TRBV5-8,TRBJ1-4,TRBD1,TGTGCCAGCAGCCAGTGGACAGGGAGGAATGAAAAACTGTTTTTT,CASSQWTGRNEKLFF
.,TRBV6-4,TRBJ1-2,.,TGTGCCAGCAGTGACTCGAACGAGTGGTGGGGGGGGTCTTATGGCTACACCTTC,CASSDSNEWWGGSYGYTF